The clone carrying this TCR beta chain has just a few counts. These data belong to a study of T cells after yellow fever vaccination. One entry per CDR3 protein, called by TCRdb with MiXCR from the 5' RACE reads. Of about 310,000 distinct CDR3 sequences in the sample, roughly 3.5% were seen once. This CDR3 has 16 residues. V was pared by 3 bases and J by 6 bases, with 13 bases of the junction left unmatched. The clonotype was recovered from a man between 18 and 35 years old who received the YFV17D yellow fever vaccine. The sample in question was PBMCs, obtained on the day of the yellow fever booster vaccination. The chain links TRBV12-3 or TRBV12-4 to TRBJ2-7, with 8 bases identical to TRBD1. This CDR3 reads CASSLGRGLPLGEQYF. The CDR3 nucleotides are TGTGCCAGCAGTTTGGGCAGGGGGCTCCCCCTAGGCGAGCAGTACTTC.